The T cell receptor (beta chain) under discussion was sequenced for a study of blood T cell repertoires in COVID-19. The junction had 7 bases not matched to a gene; V was cut back by 1 base and J by 3 bases. The CDR3 totals 18 residues. CDR1 and CDR2 (germline): SGHVS, FQNEAQ. Repertoires were generated with immunoSEQ multiplex PCR, while TCRdb's copy carries only in-frame clones and drops some. This table has roughly 70,000 clones, roughly 77% appearing once. The chain links TRBV7-8 to TRBJ1-6, with 9 bases identical to TRBD1. The specimen sequenced was peripheral blood. The receptor was derived from a human donor in a cohort sampled during active COVID-19. The CDR3 protein is CASSLVGQGMIYNSPLHF. The CDR3 DNA follows: TGTGCCAGCAGCTTAGTGGGACAGGGAATGATCTATAATTCACCCCTCCACTTT.